These 8 T cell receptor beta chains were sequenced from one sample in a study of blood T cells in healthy people across ages. The use of a sample-barcoded 5' primer and a J-beta primer mix characterized a second PCR of roughly 7 to 12 cycles. TCRdb passed the 5' RACE reads through MiXCR, listing each CDR3 protein once. The profile shows around 1.5 million distinct CDR3 sequences, around two fifths of them singletons. The sequencing input was blood. These receptors originate from a woman aged 18-29 years in good health.

The chain combines TRBV6-5 with TRBJ2-7; D perhaps matches TRBD1 (6 bases). The CDR3 consists of 14 residues. Trimming removed 4 bases at V and 5 bases at J, with 15 bases between. The germline V gene encodes CDR1 MNHEY and CDR2 SVGAGI. CDR3 sequence: CASSLRQVPHEQYF. CDR3 bases: TGTGCCAGCAGTTTAAGACAGGTCCCGCACGAGCAGTACTTC.

The V gene is TRBV2, the J gene TRBJ1-1; no firm D call. This CDR3 region has 13 residues. V lost 7 bases, J lost 1 base, and 10 bases lay in between. Germline loops: CDR1 SNHLY, CDR2 FYNNEI. The CDR3 coding sequence is TGTGCCAGCATTTCCGGGGAGAACACTGAAGCTTTCTTT. Protein product: CASISGENTEAFF.

The chain joins TRBV6-5 to TRBJ2-7; 11 bases fit TRBD2. Trimming cost V 8 bases and J 2 bases; bases outside gene matches: 8. This CDR3 is 15 amino acids long. Germline lookup yields CDR1 MNHEY and CDR2 SVGAGI. The chain's CDR3 is CASGPGLADTYEQYF. The CDR3 DNA reads as TGTGCCAGCGGCCCGGGACTAGCGGACACCTACGAGCAGTACTTC.

This chain connects TRBV6-1 to TRBJ1-5, with D maybe TRBD1 (5 bases). The V gene lost 2 bases and the J gene lost 7 bases, with 9 bases spanning the gap. The germline V gene encodes CDR1 MNHNS and CDR2 SASEGT. The CDR3 totals 13 residues. CDR3 in DNA: TGTGCCAGCAGTGAAATCAGGGAGCAGCCCCAGCATTTT. Its protein is CASSEIREQPQHF.

Only a few counts were recorded for this clonotype. V and J are TRBV9 and TRBJ1-2; no clear D gene. This CDR3 has 16 amino acids. Trimming left V 0 bases short and J 4 bases short, with 16 bases between. CDR1 and CDR2 from the germline V gene are SGDLS and YYNGEE. The CDR3 spells CASSVETPWRGYGYTF. In DNA, the CDR3 is TGTGCCAGCAGCGTAGAAACACCCTGGCGGGGCTATGGCTACACCTTC.

The chain joins TRBV27 to TRBJ2-3; 8 bases map to TRBD2. The V gene end was trimmed by 5 bases and the J gene end by 6 bases; junction bases not matched to a gene: 7. CDR1 and CDR2 (germline): MNHEY, SMNVEV (reference sequence). The CDR3 extends over 14 amino acids. The CDR3 spells CASSPRAGEDTQYF. CDR3 in DNA: TGTGCCAGCAGTCCCCGAGCGGGAGAGGATACGCAGTATTTT.

The table lists this clonotype with a few counts. The V call is TRBV6-1, the J call TRBJ2-7; 7 bases match TRBD1. Germline values: CDR1 MNHNS, CDR2 SASEGT. The CDR3 has 14 residues. Losses at the gene ends were 6 bases for V and 3 bases for J; bases not matched to a gene: 8. DNA for the CDR3: TGTGCCAGCAGGATCGACAGGGCTCGCTACGAGCAGTACTTC. This translates into CASRIDRARYEQYF.

This rearrangement joins TRBV6-5 to TRBJ2-1; 11 positions agree with TRBD2. V lost 7 bases and J lost 7; bases outside the gene matches: 12. Germline CDR1 and CDR2: MNHEY and SVGAGI. The CDR3 spans 16 residues. CDR3 loop: CASKPLVASGRNEQFF. In DNA, the CDR3 is TGTGCCAGCAAACCACTTGTGGCTAGCGGGAGGAATGAGCAGTTCTTC.